This T cell receptor beta chain was obtained from a study of T cells after yellow fever vaccination. General study findings and limits: Most clones from primary vaccination were detected again post-booster (96% CD4, around 90% CD8). Only a small proportion of the clonotypes turned up in both the CD4 and the CD8 compartments, likely arising from convergent recombination.

They built TCR cDNA with 5'RACE template switching, a step that put in a universal primer site and UMIs. From the 5' RACE reads, TCRdb called clonotypes with MiXCR, one entry per CDR3 protein. This sample has 250,000 or so distinct CDR3 sequences, with approximately 3.5% found just once. With 5 bases removed from V and 2 bases from J, the gap between germline ends came to 7 bases. The CDR3 runs 12 residues. This clonotype was counted many times. Its cognate antigen is unknown. This sequence was found in a man between 18 and 35 years old who received the YFV17D yellow fever vaccine. The V and J genes are TRBV12-3 or TRBV12-4 and TRBJ2-7, with D maybe TRBD1 (6 bases). Source: PBMCs, taken 15 days after the yellow fever booster vaccination. CDR3 loop: CASSQGTYEQYF. DNA of the CDR3: TGTGCCAGCAGTCAGGGGACCTACGAGCAGTACTTC.